These 15 T cell receptor beta chains came from one sample sequenced in a study of cytomegalovirus exposure and HLA in healthy donors. TCRdb's copy holds only in-frame clones and misses some; the assay was immunoSEQ multiplex PCR. The repertoire holds under 250,000 clones, with roughly 87% as singletons. Sample: PBMCs. These receptors originate from a woman aged 18-29 years in good health and CMV-seropositive.

The chain carries TRBV6-5 and TRBJ2-7; weak D call: TRBD1 (6 bases). Germline V gives CDR1 MNHEY, CDR2 SVGAGI. The ends were cut back, 2 bases at V and 4 bases at J, with 12 bases in the middle. The CDR3 has 14 residues. CDR3 DNA: TGTGCCAGCAGTTACAGGCAGGGGAATTACGAGCAGTACTTC. Encoded protein: CASSYRQGNYEQYF.

The CDR3 coding sequence is TGTGCCAGCAGTTTAAGGGGGTCCACCTACGAGCAGTACTTC. This gives the protein CASSLRGSTYEQYF. J is TRBJ2-7 and V is TRBV27; D is possibly TRBD1 (6 bases). V dropped 2 bases and J dropped 2 bases, with 10 bases sitting between them. There are 14 residues in the CDR3. In germline, CDR1 is MNHEY, CDR2 SMNVEV (reference sequence).

CDR3 residues: CASNGQAEYSGYSNQPQHF. The CDR3 DNA reads TGTGCCAGCAATGGACAGGCGGAATATTCGGGTTATAGCAATCAGCCCCAGCATTTT. J is TRBJ1-5 and V is TRBV2; 7 bases line up with TRBD1. Trimming removed 7 bases from V and 0 bases from J; junction bases left unmatched: 18. The CDR3 totals 19 residues. CDR1 and CDR2 (germline): SNHLY, FYNNEI.

The chain couples TRBV29-1 to TRBJ2-3; possibly TRBD1 for D (5 bases). Germline CDR1 and CDR2: SQVTM and ANQGSEA. The CDR3 contains 13 residues. The V end lost 6 bases, the J end lost 3 bases, and 13 bases lay between the germline ends. This chain's CDR3 is CSVLLGVTDTQYF. DNA for the CDR3: TGCAGCGTGTTGTTAGGGGTGACAGATACGCAGTATTTT.

V is TRBV19 and J is TRBJ2-7; weak D call: TRBD1 (5 bases). Germline V gene lookup returns CDR1 LNHDA and CDR2 SQIVND (reference sequence). The CDR3 is 16 residues long. The germline V and J ends were trimmed by 5 bases and 4 bases, with 21 bases remaining between them. Written as DNA, the CDR3 is TGTGCCAGTAGTCCCCTCCCTGGGCAGGGTCAGTACGAGCAGTACTTC. It specifies CASSPLPGQGQYEQYF.

The V and J genes are TRBV5-1 and TRBJ2-1; the match to TRBD2 covers 10 bases. Germline CDR1 SGHRS, CDR2 YFSETQ. The V segment lost 4 bases and the J segment 9 bases; nucleotides outside the gene matches: 10. CDR3 length equals 15 residues. CDR3 in DNA: TGCGCCAGCAGCCCCCGTCTAGCGGGAGTCGGTGAGCAGTTCTTC. It is translated as CASSPRLAGVGEQFF.

The V gene is TRBV10-1, the J gene TRBJ1-1; unclear D gene. This CDR3 contains 13 residues. Germline-derived CDR1 and CDR2 are WNHNN and SYGVQD (reference sequence). V lost 2 bases and J lost 6, with 10 bases in between. The CDR3 sequence: CASSEAGEPEAFF. The CDR3 DNA is TGCGCCAGCAGTGAGGCCGGGGAGCCTGAAGCTTTCTTT.

The CDR3 loop is CASSWRDGSYEQYF. In DNA form, the CDR3 reads TGCGCCAGCAGCTGGAGGGACGGCTCCTACGAGCAGTACTTC. V and J are TRBV5-1 and TRBJ2-7, with D perhaps TRBD2 (6 bases). V was clipped by 3 bases and J by 0 bases, with 10 bases between them. Germline V gives CDR1 SGHRS, CDR2 YFSETQ. This CDR3 has 14 amino acids.

V usage is TRBV5-4 and J usage is TRBJ2-1; no firm D call. The germline gives CDR1 SGHNT, CDR2 YYREEE (reference sequence). This CDR3 comprises 15 residues. Trimming cost V 0 bases and J 8 bases, with 15 bases left between them. The CDR3 sequence is CASSLVPPLGDEQFF. CDR3 DNA: TGTGCCAGCAGCTTGGTCCCCCCTCTGGGCGATGAGCAGTTCTTC.

The chain carries TRBV2 and TRBJ1-4; D gene uncertain. CDR1 and CDR2 from the germline V gene are SNHLY and FYNNEI. The CDR3 has 10 residues. The V gene lost 8 bases and the J gene lost 13 bases, with 11 bases spanning the gap. The CDR3 sequence is CASGPGGLFF. CDR3 DNA sequence: TGTGCCAGCGGGCCGGGAGGACTGTTTTTT.

The V and J genes are TRBV5-6 and TRBJ1-5; D not resolved. V was cut by 1 base and J by 5 bases, with 13 bases left in between. The CDR3 sequence is 15 residues long. Looked up from germline, CDR1 is SGHDT and CDR2 is YYEEEE. CDR3 amino acids: CASSLYGGSDQPQHF. As DNA, the CDR3 is TGTGCCAGCAGCTTGTATGGAGGATCCGATCAGCCCCAGCATTTT. The whole variable domain, filled in from reference TRBV5-6 and TRBJ1-5, reads DAGVTQSPTHLIKTRGQQVTLRCSPKSGHDTVSWYQQALGQGPQFIFQYYEEEERQRGNFPDRFSGHQFPNYSSELNVNALLLGDSALYLCASSLYGGSDQPQHFGDGTRLSIL.

V is TRBV4-1 and J is TRBJ2-7, with 7 positions matching TRBD2. Germline loops: CDR1 MGHRA, CDR2 YSYEKL. The CDR3 length is 15 residues. The V gene end was trimmed by 1 base and the J gene end by 1 base; junction bases not matched to a gene: 4. In DNA form, the CDR3 reads TGCGCCAGCAGCCAAGTAGCGGGCTCTTCCTACGAGCAGTACTTC. This sequence encodes CASSQVAGSSYEQYF.

V usage is TRBV28 and J usage is TRBJ2-1; D might be TRBD2 (5 bases). In germline, CDR1 is MDHEN, CDR2 SYDVKM. V was trimmed by 2 bases and J by 4 bases, leaving 12 bases between them. The CDR3 spans 15 residues. CDR3 in amino acids: CASSLRRATYNEQFF. The CDR3, as DNA: TGTGCCAGCAGTTTAAGGCGGGCAACTTACAATGAGCAGTTCTTC. Full variable domain (missing parts from reference TRBV28 and TRBJ2-1): DVKVTQSSRYLVKRTGEKVFLECVQDMDHENMFWYRQDPGLGLRLIYFSYDVKMKEKGDIPEGYSVSREKKERFSLILESASTNQTSMYLCASSLRRATYNEQFFGPGTRLTVL.

The V gene is TRBV4-1, the J gene TRBJ1-4; 10 bases are shared with TRBD1. From germline, CDR1 is MGHRA and CDR2 YSYEKL. This CDR3 region has 15 residues. Trimming took 4 bases from V and 8 from J; bases not matched to a gene: 7. CDR3 region: CASSPTGTGDEKLFF. The CDR3 DNA reads TGCGCCAGCAGCCCCACCGGGACAGGGGACGAAAAACTGTTTTTT.

The V and J genes are TRBV4-2 and TRBJ2-7, with D possibly being TRBD1 (6 bases). Trimming removed 5 bases from V and 1 base from J, with 15 bases in between. Germline loops: CDR1 LGHNA, CDR2 YNFKEQ. This CDR3 region has 15 residues. CDR3 nucleotide sequence: TGTGCCAGCAGCGAATCAGGGGTGGTTTCCTACGAGCAGTACTTC. It specifies CASSESGVVSYEQYF.